These 17 T cell receptor beta chains share one sample of origin, sequenced in a study of blood T cell repertoires in COVID-19. Sequencing was performed with immunoSEQ multiplex PCR; in TCRdb, only in-frame clones are kept and a portion is missing. Among about 200,000 clones listed, 88% were seen once. Material for sequencing was peripheral blood. Receptors originate from a man between 18 and 29 years old with active or convalescent COVID-19.

The chain employs TRBV11-3 and TRBJ1-3; D is uncertain. There are 14 residues in the CDR3. Between the trimmed V and J ends, which lost 0 bases and 0 bases, there was a span of 3 bases. Germline loops: CDR1 SGHNT, CDR2 YENEEA. CDR3 DNA sequence: TGTGCCAGCAGCTTAGACAGCTCTGGAAACACCATATATTTT. Protein product: CASSLDSSGNTIYF.

The chain combines TRBV7-9 with TRBJ2-5; D may be TRBD1 (6 bases). This CDR3 contains 14 residues. In germline, CDR1 is SEHNR, CDR2 FQNEAQ (reference sequence). Trimming stripped 5 bases from V and 4 bases from J, with 14 bases between. CDR3: CASSQQGRGETQYF. CDR3 DNA: TGTGCCAGCAGCCAACAGGGTCGGGGAGAGACCCAGTACTTC. The variable domain in full, with the rest retrieved from reference TRBV7-9 and TRBJ2-5, is DTGVSQNPRHKITKRGQNVTFRCDPISEHNRLYWYRQTLGQGPEFLTYFQNEAQLEKSRLLSDRFSAERPKGSFSTLEIQRTEQGDSAMYLCASSQQGRGETQYFGPGTRLLVL.

This clone has a single count. This chain uses TRBV11-3 with TRBJ2-2; 8 bases are shared with TRBD1. This CDR3 spans 14 amino acids. After removal of 5 bases from V and 5 bases from J, the junction contained 4 bases not matched to a gene. From germline, CDR1 is SGHNT and CDR2 YENEEA. CDR3 loop: CASSLNRGTGELFF. The CDR3 DNA reads TGTGCCAGCAGCCTGAACAGGGGGACCGGGGAGCTGTTTTTT.

This sequence joins TRBV11-2 and TRBJ2-1; D is uncertain. V was cut by 1 base and J by 5 bases, with 9 bases left in between. This CDR3 is 14 amino acids long. Germline V gene sequence: CDR1 SGHAT, CDR2 FQNNGV. Written as DNA, the CDR3 is TGTGCCAGCAGCTTAGTGACAACCCACAATGAGCAGTTCTTC. This translates into CASSLVTTHNEQFF.

J is TRBJ2-1 and V is TRBV10-3, with TRBD2 matching 10 bases. Per the germline V gene, CDR1 is ENHRY and CDR2 is SYGVKD. V was pared by 0 bases and J by 9 bases, with 5 bases of the junction left unmatched. The CDR3 contains 15 residues. The CDR3: CAISESLAGEVEQFF. The DNA for the CDR3 is TGTGCCATCAGTGAGTCCCTAGCGGGGGAGGTTGAGCAGTTCTTC.

V is TRBV6-1 and J is TRBJ2-5, with 10 bases identical to TRBD1. The CDR3 spans 19 residues. Germline V gives CDR1 MNHNS, CDR2 SASEGT. The V gene end was trimmed by 0 bases and the J gene end by 0 bases; junction bases not matched to a gene: 10. The CDR3 loop is CASSEANKRQGAYQETQYF. CDR3 nucleotides: TGTGCCAGCAGTGAAGCAAATAAAAGACAGGGGGCATACCAAGAGACCCAGTACTTC.

The chain recombines TRBV7-2 with TRBJ2-1, with unresolved D. The CDR3 is 15 amino acids. Per the germline V gene, CDR1 is SGHTA and CDR2 is FQGNSA. V lost 4 bases to trimming and J lost 0 bases, with 10 bases between them. The CDR3, as DNA: TGTGCCAGCAGCTCTACGCTAAGCTCCTACAATGAGCAGTTCTTC. Protein sequence: CASSSTLSSYNEQFF. The full variable domain, in which reference TRBV7-2 and TRBJ2-1 provide the parts outside the CDR3, is GAGVSQSPSNKVTEKGKDVELRCDPISGHTALYWYRQSLGQGLEFLIYFQGNSAPDKSGLPSDRFSAERTGGSVSTLTIQRTQQEDSAVYLCASSSTLSSYNEQFFGPGTRLTVL.

The chain carries TRBV18 and TRBJ2-7; 8 bases are a match to TRBD1. Unmatched junction bases numbered 3, after V lost 5 bases and J lost 3 bases. Germline values: CDR1 KGHSH, CDR2 LQKENI. This CDR3 is built from 13 residues. CDR3 sequence reads: CASSTGQVYEQYF. The CDR3 coding sequence is TGTGCCAGCTCAACGGGACAGGTCTACGAGCAGTACTTC.

The CDR3: CASSLAWEGDEQYF. In nucleotides, the CDR3 is TGTGCCAGCAGCTTAGCGTGGGAGGGGGACGAGCAGTACTTC. This rearrangement joins TRBV7-8 to TRBJ2-7; a possible D gene is TRBD2 (7 bases). CDR3 length equals 14 residues. Trimming removed 0 bases at V and 5 bases at J, with 11 bases between. Germline lookup yields CDR1 SGHVS and CDR2 FQNEAQ. The full variable domain, its missing parts supplied by reference TRBV7-8 and TRBJ2-7, is GAGVSQSPRYKVAKRGQDVALRCDPISGHVSLFWYQQALGQGPEFLTYFQNEAQLDKSGLPSDRFFAERPEGSVSTLKIQRTQQEDSAVYLCASSLAWEGDEQYFGPGTRLTVT.

V gene TRBV6-5 combines with J gene TRBJ2-7; D is unclear. V shed 6 bases and J shed 5 bases, with 17 bases lying between them. Germline values: CDR1 MNHEY, CDR2 SVGAGI. The CDR3 sequence is 14 residues long. The CDR3 region has the DNA TGTGCCAGCAGGGCCCCATTACCGCCCAACGAGCAGTACTTC. The encoded protein is CASRAPLPPNEQYF.

The chain couples TRBV14 to TRBJ2-1; a possible D gene is TRBD1 (6 bases). Germline CDR1 and CDR2: SGHDN and FVKESK. Trimming shortened V by 4 bases and J by 4 bases, and 14 bases separated the two germline ends. The CDR3 runs 15 residues. CDR3 sequence reads: CASSLQGRGYNEQFF. CDR3 DNA sequence: TGTGCCAGCAGCCTCCAGGGGCGCGGGTACAATGAGCAGTTCTTC. The variable domain in full, with the rest retrieved from reference TRBV14 and TRBJ2-1, is EAGVTQFPSHSVIEKGQTVTLRCDPISGHDNLYWYRRVMGKEIKFLLHFVKESKQDESGMPNNRFLAERTGGTYSTLKVQPAELEDSGVYFCASSLQGRGYNEQFFGPGTRLTVL.

The chain links TRBV7-8 to TRBJ2-5; D might be TRBD2 (6 bases). This CDR3 has 14 residues. V was trimmed by 5 bases and J by 5 bases, leaving 15 bases between them. CDR1 is SGHVS, CDR2 FQNEAQ, per germline. CDR3 nucleotides: TGTGCCAGCAGCCCTAGACTAGTCGGTGAGACCCAGTACTTC. Its translation is CASSPRLVGETQYF.

The chain is built from TRBV9 and TRBJ1-6; TRBD1 aligns across 7 bases. Trimming cost V 0 bases and J 6 bases; bases outside gene matches: 12. The CDR3 runs to 18 residues. Per the germline V gene, CDR1 is SGDLS and CDR2 is YYNGEE. This CDR3 is CASSVGPGGFGLNSPLHF. The CDR3 bases are TGTGCCAGCAGCGTAGGACCAGGGGGATTTGGACTTAATTCACCCCTCCACTTT.

The chain joins TRBV19 to TRBJ2-3; 9 bases align to TRBD1. This CDR3 contains 15 residues. Per germline, CDR1 LNHDA and CDR2 SQIVND (reference sequence). Trimming took 3 bases from V and 4 from J; bases not matched to a gene: 5. The CDR3 nucleotides are TGTGCCAGTAGTATTACAGGGGGCGAGGCAGATACGCAGTATTTT. The encoded protein is CASSITGGEADTQYF.

V gene TRBV10-3 combines with J gene TRBJ2-1; D is undetermined. Looked up from germline, CDR1 is ENHRY and CDR2 is SYGVKD. This CDR3 is 15 amino acids long. V dropped 0 bases and J dropped 4 bases, with 10 bases sitting between them. This CDR3 is CAISESREEYNEQFF. The DNA of the CDR3 is TGTGCCATCAGTGAGTCGCGCGAGGAATACAATGAGCAGTTCTTC.

V usage is TRBV18 and J usage is TRBJ1-3; perhaps TRBD1 as D (5 bases). The V gene's germline CDR1 is KGHSH and CDR2 LQKENI. Deletions cut 2 bases from V and 0 bases from J, with 14 bases between. This CDR3 is 17 amino acids long. The CDR3, as DNA: TGTGCCAGCTCACCAGTTTCCGGCAGGGACTCTGGAAACACCATATATTTT. Protein sequence: CASSPVSGRDSGNTIYF.

The rearrangement uses TRBV6-6 and TRBJ2-5, with D possibly being TRBD2 (5 bases). The CDR3 extends over 14 amino acids. The ends were cut back, 10 bases at V and 1 base at J, with 16 bases in the middle. The germline gives CDR1 MNHNY, CDR2 SVGAGI (reference sequence). CDR3 in amino acids: CATRPREFQETQYF. In DNA, the CDR3 is TGTGCCACCCGGCCTCGGGAATTCCAAGAGACCCAGTACTTC.